This T cell receptor beta chain emerged from a study of blood T cell repertoires in COVID-19. Study context: Specimens from acute and convalescent COVID-19 originated in the United States, Italy and Spain. Sources were T cells, B-cell-depleted T cells, or PBMCs; the material itself was cDNA or gDNA.

Original data processing: Estimation of nucleated cell counts was performed using reference gene primer amplification. Produced via immunoSEQ multiplex PCR; TCRdb's table is partial and in-frame only. V and J calls and clone size are those listed in that table; D and trimming were worked out from the DNA. Of under 200,000 clones listed, approximately 86% are singletons. The sample holds one count of this clone. This CDR3 spans 15 amino acids. Germline V gene sequence: CDR1 SGHTA, CDR2 FQGNSA. Trimming left V 1 base short and J 1 base short, with 11 bases between. This rearrangement joins TRBV7-2 to TRBJ2-7; weak D call: TRBD1 (6 bases). The clonotype was recovered from a man in his 70s with active or convalescent COVID-19. The material sequenced was peripheral blood. The CDR3 reads CASSLGTDPSYEQYF. The CDR3 region has the DNA TGTGCCAGCAGCTTAGGGACAGACCCTTCCTACGAGCAGTACTTC.